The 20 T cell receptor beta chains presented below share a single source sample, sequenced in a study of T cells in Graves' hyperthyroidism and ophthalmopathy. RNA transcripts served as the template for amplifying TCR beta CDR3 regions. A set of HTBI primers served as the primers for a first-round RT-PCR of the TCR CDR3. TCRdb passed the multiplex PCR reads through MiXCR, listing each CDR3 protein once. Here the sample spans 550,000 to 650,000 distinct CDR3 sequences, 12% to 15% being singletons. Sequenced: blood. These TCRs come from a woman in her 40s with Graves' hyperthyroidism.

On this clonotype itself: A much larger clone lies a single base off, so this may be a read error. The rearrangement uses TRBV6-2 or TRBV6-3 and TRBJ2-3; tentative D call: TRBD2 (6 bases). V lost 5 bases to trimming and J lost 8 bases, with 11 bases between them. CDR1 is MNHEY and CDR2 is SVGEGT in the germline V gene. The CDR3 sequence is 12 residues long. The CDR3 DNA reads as TGTGCCAGCAGTGCGCAGGGAGGTACGCAGTATTTT. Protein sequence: CASSAQGGTQYF.

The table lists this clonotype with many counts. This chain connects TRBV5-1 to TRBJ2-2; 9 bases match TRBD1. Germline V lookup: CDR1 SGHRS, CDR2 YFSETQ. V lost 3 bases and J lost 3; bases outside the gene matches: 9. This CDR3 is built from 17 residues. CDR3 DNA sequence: TGCGCCAGCAGCTCCCGGACAGGGGCCACCTACACCGGGGAGCTGTTTTTT. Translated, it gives CASSSRTGATYTGELFF. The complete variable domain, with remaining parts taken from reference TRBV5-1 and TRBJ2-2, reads KAGVTQTPRYLIKTRGQQVTLSCSPISGHRSVSWYQQTPGQGLQFLFEYFSETQRNKGNFPGRFSGRQFSNSRSEMNVSTLELGDSALYLCASSSRTGATYTGELFFGEGSRLTVL.

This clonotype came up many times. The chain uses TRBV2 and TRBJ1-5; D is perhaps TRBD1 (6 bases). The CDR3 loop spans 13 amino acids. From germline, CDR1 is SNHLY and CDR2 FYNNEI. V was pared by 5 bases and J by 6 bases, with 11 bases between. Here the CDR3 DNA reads TGTGCCAGCAGTCAAGACAGGTCTCAGCCCCAGCATTTT. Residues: CASSQDRSQPQHF. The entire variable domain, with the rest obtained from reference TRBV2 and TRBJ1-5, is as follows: EPEVTQTPSHQVTQMGQEVILRCVPISNHLYFYWYRQILGQKVEFLVSFYNNEISEKSEIFDDQFSVERPDGSNFTLKIRSTKLEDSAMYFCASSQDRSQPQHFGDGTRLSIL.

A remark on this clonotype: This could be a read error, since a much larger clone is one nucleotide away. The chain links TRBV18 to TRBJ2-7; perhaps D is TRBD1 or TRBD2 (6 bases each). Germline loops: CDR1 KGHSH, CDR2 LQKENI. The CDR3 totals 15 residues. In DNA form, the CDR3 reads TGTGTCAGCTCACCACGCGAAGGGGGGTACTACGAGCAGTACTTC. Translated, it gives CVSSPREGGYYEQYF.

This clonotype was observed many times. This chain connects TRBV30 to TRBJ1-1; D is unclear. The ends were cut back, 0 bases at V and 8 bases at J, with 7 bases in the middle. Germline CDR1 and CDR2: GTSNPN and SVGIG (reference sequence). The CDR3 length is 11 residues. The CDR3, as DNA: TGTGCCTGGAGTGTTCTGGGGGAAGCTTTCTTT. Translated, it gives CAWSVLGEAFF.

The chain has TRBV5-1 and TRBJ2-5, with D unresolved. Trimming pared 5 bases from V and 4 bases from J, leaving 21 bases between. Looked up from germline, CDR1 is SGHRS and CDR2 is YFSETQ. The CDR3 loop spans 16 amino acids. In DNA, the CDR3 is TGCGCCAGCAGTCGAGGAGCCCCGTTTTTAGGAGAGACCCAGTACTTC. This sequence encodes CASSRGAPFLGETQYF.

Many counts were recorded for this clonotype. This chain's CDR3 is CASSERGTQYF. As DNA, the CDR3 is TGTGCCAGCAGTGAACGGGGGACCCAGTACTTC. The chain employs TRBV6-1 and TRBJ2-5; possibly TRBD2 for D (5 bases). The CDR3 contains 11 residues. Trimming pared 2 bases from V and 7 bases from J, leaving 5 bases between. Germline V gene lookup returns CDR1 MNHNS and CDR2 SASEGT.

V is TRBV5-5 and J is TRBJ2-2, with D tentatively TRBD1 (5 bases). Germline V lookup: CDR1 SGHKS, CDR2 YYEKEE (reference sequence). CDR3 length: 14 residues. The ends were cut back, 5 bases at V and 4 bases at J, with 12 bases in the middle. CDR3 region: CASSPDSFTGELFF. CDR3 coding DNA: TGTGCCAGCAGTCCTGACAGTTTCACCGGGGAGCTGTTTTTT.

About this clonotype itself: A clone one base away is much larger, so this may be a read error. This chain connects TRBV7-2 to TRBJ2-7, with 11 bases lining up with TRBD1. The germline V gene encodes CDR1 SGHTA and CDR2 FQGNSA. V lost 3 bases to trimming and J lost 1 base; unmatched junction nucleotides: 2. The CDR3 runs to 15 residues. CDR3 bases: TGTGCCAGCAGCTTCGGGACAGGGGGTTCCTACGAGCAGTACTTC. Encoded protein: CASSFGTGGSYEQYF. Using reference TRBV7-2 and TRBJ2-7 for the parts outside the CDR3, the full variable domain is GAGVSQSPSNKVTEKGKDVELRCDPISGHTALYWYRQSLGQGLEFLIYFQGNSAPDKSGLPSDRFSAERTGGSVSTLTIQRTQQEDSAVYLCASSFGTGGSYEQYFGPGTRLTVT.

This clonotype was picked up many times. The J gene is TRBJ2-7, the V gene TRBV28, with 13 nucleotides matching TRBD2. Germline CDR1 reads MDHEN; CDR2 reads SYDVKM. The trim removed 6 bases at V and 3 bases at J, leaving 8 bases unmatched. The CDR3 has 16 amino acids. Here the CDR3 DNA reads TGTGCCAGCAGGGGGGGACTAGCGGGATGGGACTACGAGCAGTACTTC. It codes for CASRGGLAGWDYEQYF. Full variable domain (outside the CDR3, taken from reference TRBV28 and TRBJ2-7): DVKVTQSSRYLVKRTGEKVFLECVQDMDHENMFWYRQDPGLGLRLIYFSYDVKMKEKGDIPEGYSVSREKKERFSLILESASTNQTSMYLCASRGGLAGWDYEQYFGPGTRLTVT.

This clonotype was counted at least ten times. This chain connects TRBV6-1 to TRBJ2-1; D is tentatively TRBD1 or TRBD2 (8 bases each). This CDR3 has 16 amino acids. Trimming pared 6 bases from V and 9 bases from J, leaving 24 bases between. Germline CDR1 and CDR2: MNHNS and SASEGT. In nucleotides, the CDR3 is TGTGCCAGCAGGGTAGACAGGGGACTAGGGTTGGGTGAGCAGTTCTTC. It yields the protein CASRVDRGLGLGEQFF.

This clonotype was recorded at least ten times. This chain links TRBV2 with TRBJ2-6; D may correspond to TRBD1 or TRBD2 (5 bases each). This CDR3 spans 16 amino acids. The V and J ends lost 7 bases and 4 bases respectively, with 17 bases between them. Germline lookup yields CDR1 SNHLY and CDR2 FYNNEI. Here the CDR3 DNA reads TGTGCCAGCACCCCACTAGGGACGGGAGGGGCCAACGTCCTGACTTTC. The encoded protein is CASTPLGTGGANVLTF. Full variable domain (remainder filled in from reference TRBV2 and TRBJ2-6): EPEVTQTPSHQVTQMGQEVILRCVPISNHLYFYWYRQILGQKVEFLVSFYNNEISEKSEIFDDQFSVERPDGSNFTLKIRSTKLEDSAMYFCASTPLGTGGANVLTFGAGSRLTVL.

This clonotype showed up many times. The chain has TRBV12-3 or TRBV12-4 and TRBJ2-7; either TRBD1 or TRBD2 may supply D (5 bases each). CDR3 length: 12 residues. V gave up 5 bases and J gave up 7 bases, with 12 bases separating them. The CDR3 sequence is CASSAGTGEQYF. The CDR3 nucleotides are TGTGCCAGCAGTGCAGGGACGGGGGAGCAGTACTTC.

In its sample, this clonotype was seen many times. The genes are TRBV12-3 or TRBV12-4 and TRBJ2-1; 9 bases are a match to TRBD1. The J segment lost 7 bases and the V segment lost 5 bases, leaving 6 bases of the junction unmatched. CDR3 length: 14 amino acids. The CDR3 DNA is TGTGCCAGCAGTCCCCGGACAGGGGCGAATGAGCAGTTCTTC. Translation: CASSPRTGANEQFF.

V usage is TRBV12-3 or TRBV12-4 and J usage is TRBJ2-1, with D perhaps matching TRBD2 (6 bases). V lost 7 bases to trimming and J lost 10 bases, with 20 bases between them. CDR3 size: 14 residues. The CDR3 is CASMGLNLEGEQFF. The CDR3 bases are TGTGCCAGCATGGGACTTAACTTGGAGGGGGAGCAGTTCTTC.

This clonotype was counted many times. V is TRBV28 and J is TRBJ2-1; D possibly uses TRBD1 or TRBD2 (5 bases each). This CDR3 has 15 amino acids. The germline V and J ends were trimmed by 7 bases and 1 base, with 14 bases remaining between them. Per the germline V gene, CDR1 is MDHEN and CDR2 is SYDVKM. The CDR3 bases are TGTGCCAGCATTCGCTCGGGACCTTCCTACAATGAGCAGTTCTTC. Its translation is CASIRSGPSYNEQFF.

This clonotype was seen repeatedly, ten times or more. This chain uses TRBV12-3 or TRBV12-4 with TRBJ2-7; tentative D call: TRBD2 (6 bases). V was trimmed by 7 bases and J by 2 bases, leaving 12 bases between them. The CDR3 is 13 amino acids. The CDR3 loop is CASTLRGPYEQYF. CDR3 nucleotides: TGTGCCAGCACCTTGCGGGGTCCCTACGAGCAGTACTTC.

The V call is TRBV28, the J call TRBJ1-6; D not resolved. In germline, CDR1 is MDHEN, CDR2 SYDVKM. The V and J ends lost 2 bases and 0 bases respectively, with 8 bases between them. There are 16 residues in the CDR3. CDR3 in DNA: TGTGCCAGCAGTTTACCCGTAACCTCCTATAATTCACCCCTCCACTTT. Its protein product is CASSLPVTSYNSPLHF.

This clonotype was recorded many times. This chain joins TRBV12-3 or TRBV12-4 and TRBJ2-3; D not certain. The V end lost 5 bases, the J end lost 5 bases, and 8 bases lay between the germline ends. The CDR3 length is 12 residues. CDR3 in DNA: TGTGCCAGCAGTCAATCAGGAGATACGCAGTATTTT. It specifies CASSQSGDTQYF.

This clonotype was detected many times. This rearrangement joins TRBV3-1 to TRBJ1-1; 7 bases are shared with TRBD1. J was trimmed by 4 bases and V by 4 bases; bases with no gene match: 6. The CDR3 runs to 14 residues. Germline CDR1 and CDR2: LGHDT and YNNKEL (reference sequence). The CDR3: CASSLTGAGTEAFF. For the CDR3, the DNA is TGTGCCAGCAGCCTTACAGGGGCGGGCACTGAAGCTTTCTTT.